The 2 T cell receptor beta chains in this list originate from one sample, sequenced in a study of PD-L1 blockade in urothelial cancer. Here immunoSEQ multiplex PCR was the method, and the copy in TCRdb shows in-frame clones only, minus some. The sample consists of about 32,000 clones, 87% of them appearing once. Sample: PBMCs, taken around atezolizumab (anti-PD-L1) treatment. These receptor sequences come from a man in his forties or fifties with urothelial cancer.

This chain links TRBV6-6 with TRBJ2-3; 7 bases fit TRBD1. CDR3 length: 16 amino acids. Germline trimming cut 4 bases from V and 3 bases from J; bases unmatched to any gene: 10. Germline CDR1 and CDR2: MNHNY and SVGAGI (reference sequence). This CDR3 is CASSSPTGPMTDTQYF. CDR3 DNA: TGTGCCAGCAGTTCTCCGACAGGGCCAATGACAGATACGCAGTATTTT.

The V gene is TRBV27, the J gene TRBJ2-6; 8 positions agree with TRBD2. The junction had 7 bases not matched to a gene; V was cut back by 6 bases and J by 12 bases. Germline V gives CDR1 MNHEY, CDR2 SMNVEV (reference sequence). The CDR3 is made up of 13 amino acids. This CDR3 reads CASRAGGSPVLTF. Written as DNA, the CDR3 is TGTGCCAGCAGGGCGGGGGGATCTCCCGTCCTGACTTTC.